A single sample is the source of the 24 T cell receptor beta chains below, sequenced in a study of CD8 T cells in Susac syndrome. The RNA input was roughly 0.45 to 1 ug, and it was reverse transcribed with random hexamers. Each CDR3 protein is one row after TCRdb ran MiXCR on the immunoSEQ multiplex PCR reads. The sample gives about 280,000 distinct CDR3 sequences, 80% to 90% of which show up once; 0.11% is in the top ten. Sequencing was done on a sample of CD8+ T cells from PBMCs. All receptors come from a human donor with multiple sclerosis.

The chain recombines TRBV27 with TRBJ1-5; no clear D. CDR1 is MNHEY, CDR2 SMNVEV, per germline (reference sequence). CDR3 length: 13 amino acids. V lost 6 bases and J lost 0, with 6 bases in between. The chain's CDR3 is CASRDGSNQPQHF. The DNA of the CDR3 is TGTGCCAGCAGAGACGGTAGCAATCAGCCCCAGCATTTT.

The V and J genes are TRBV27 and TRBJ1-6; D is undetermined. The CDR3 runs to 14 residues. V was cut by 4 bases and J by 5 bases, with 9 bases left in between. Germline V gene data show CDR1 as MNHEY and CDR2 as SMNVEV (reference sequence). The CDR3 loop is CASSSPGHNSPLHF. CDR3 sequence (DNA): TGTGCCAGCAGTTCCCCTGGTCATAATTCACCCCTCCACTTT.

The chain uses TRBV7-6 and TRBJ2-2; possible D gene TRBD1, 5 bases. Germline assignment: CDR1 SGHVS and CDR2 FNYEAQ. The CDR3 covers 16 residues. Trimming took 1 base from V and 4 from J, leaving 13 bases between them. DNA for the CDR3: TGTGCCAGCAGCTTAGGGGGCCCTGTAGGCACCGGGGAGCTGTTTTTT. It specifies CASSLGGPVGTGELFF. The whole variable domain, filled in from reference TRBV7-6 and TRBJ2-2, reads GAGVSQSPRYKVTKRGQDVALRCDPISGHVSLYWYRQALGQGPEFLTYFNYEAQQDKSGLPNDRFSAERPEGSISTLTIQRTEQRDSAMYRCASSLGGPVGTGELFFGEGSRLTVL.

The chain joins TRBV20-1 to TRBJ2-1; 12 bases fit TRBD2. The CDR3 has 19 residues. Trimming took 6 bases from V and 6 from J; bases not matched to a gene: 21. Germline CDR1 and CDR2: DFQATT and SNEGSKA (reference sequence). As DNA, the CDR3 is TGCAGTGCGGAAGAGGGCTCTAGCGGGAGGGCCGTATATCGCAATGAGCAGTTCTTC. This translates into CSAEEGSSGRAVYRNEQFF.

The genes are TRBV4-1 and TRBJ2-1, with TRBD2 matching over 14 bases. CDR1 and CDR2 (germline): MGHRA, YSYEKL. The CDR3 extends over 17 amino acids. The ends lost 0 bases at V and 7 bases at J; junction bases unmatched: 5. CDR3 coding DNA: TGCGCCAGCAGCCAAGATCCGGGACTAGCGGGAGTTAATGAGCAGTTCTTC. Its protein product is CASSQDPGLAGVNEQFF.

The gene calls are TRBV4-1 and TRBJ2-3; D might be TRBD2 (6 bases). Trimming shortened V by 11 bases and J by 5 bases, and 14 bases separated the two germline ends. Germline V gene data show CDR1 as MGHRA and CDR2 as YSYEKL. The CDR3 is 12 residues long. The CDR3: CAVGGLEDTQYF. The CDR3 DNA is TGCGCCGTCGGAGGGCTGGAAGATACGCAGTATTTT.

This clonotype showed up just a few times. The chain carries TRBV12-3 or TRBV12-4 and TRBJ2-1, with 11 positions matching TRBD2. V dropped 5 bases and J dropped 9; count of bases not matched to a gene: 6. The CDR3 consists of 14 residues. CDR3 in DNA: TGTGCCAGCAGTACTAGCGGGGGTCGGGGTGAGCAGTTCTTC. Its translation: CASSTSGGRGEQFF.

The V gene is TRBV28, the J gene TRBJ2-4; no reliable D call. CDR3 size: 14 residues. The germline V gene has CDR1 MDHEN and CDR2 SYDVKM. Deletions cut 2 bases from V and 0 bases from J, with 5 bases between. For the CDR3, the DNA is TGTGCCAGCAGTTTAAGGGTAGCCAAAAACATTCAGTACTTC. Translation gives CASSLRVAKNIQYF.

This clonotype was seen only once. This chain connects TRBV28 to TRBJ2-7; TRBD1 matches 9 bases. The germline V gene has CDR1 MDHEN and CDR2 SYDVKM. The CDR3 is 14 residues long. J lost 5 bases, V lost 6 bases, and 8 bases had no gene match. DNA of the CDR3: TGTGCCAGCAGCTGGGACAGGGTCCCCCACGAGCAGTACTTC. This translates into CASSWDRVPHEQYF.

The CDR3 here is CASRPTGNYGYTF. The CDR3 DNA follows: TGTGCCAGCAGACCCACAGGGAACTATGGCTACACCTTC. The V gene is TRBV28, the J gene TRBJ1-2; D may be TRBD1 (6 bases). CDR3 size: 13 residues. V was shortened by 6 bases and J by 2 bases, with 10 bases between the two germline ends. CDR1 and CDR2 (germline): MDHEN, SYDVKM.

This rearrangement joins TRBV28 to TRBJ2-3; D uncertain. V lost 5 bases and J 1 base, leaving 10 bases between the germline ends. The CDR3 is 14 residues long. Germline lookup yields CDR1 MDHEN and CDR2 SYDVKM. CDR3 sequence reads: CASSPLRRTDTQYF. The CDR3 nucleotides read TGTGCCAGCAGTCCTTTGCGGCGCACAGATACGCAGTATTTT.

This clonotype has a handful of counts. The chain recombines TRBV3-1 with TRBJ2-5, with a weak D call TRBD2 (6 bases). The CDR3 is 17 amino acids. Trimming cost V 0 bases and J 9 bases, with 23 bases left between them. The germline V gene encodes CDR1 LGHDT and CDR2 YNNKEL (reference sequence). CDR3 sequence: CASSQDGPSAGTDPQYF. CDR3 bases: TGTGCCAGCAGCCAAGACGGGCCCTCGGCGGGGACCGATCCCCAGTACTTC.

The chain couples TRBV27 to TRBJ2-1; D ambiguous. V lost 0 bases and J lost 7, with 7 bases in between. The CDR3 consists of 13 residues. Germline V gene data show CDR1 as MNHEY and CDR2 as SMNVEV (reference sequence). This CDR3 reads CASSLSVGNEQFF. CDR3 in DNA: TGTGCCAGCAGTTTATCCGTGGGAAATGAGCAGTTCTTC.

The rearrangement joins TRBV7-3 to TRBJ2-5, with TRBD2 identical over 7 bases. Trimming at V came to 1 base and at J to 5 bases, leaving 7 bases not matched to a gene. The CDR3 extends over 15 amino acids. Per germline, CDR1 SGHTA and CDR2 FQGTGA. The CDR3, as DNA: TGTGCCAGCAGCTTAAGTGGCGGGAGTGGGGAGACCCAGTACTTC. Its protein product is CASSLSGGSGETQYF.

The chain carries TRBV27 and TRBJ2-7; a weak D match, TRBD1 (5 bases). V shed 3 bases and J shed 6 bases, with 15 bases lying between them. Germline CDR1 is MNHEY and CDR2 is SMNVEV (reference sequence). The length of the CDR3 is 14 residues. The CDR3 DNA reads TGTGCCAGCAGTTTTCGTGACAGTGGGTTCGAGCAGTACTTC. Its translation is CASSFRDSGFEQYF.

This rearrangement joins TRBV9 to TRBJ2-1; TRBD2 matches at 13 bases. Per the germline V gene, CDR1 is SGDLS and CDR2 is YYNGEE. The V and J ends lost 2 bases and 9 bases, in that order; junction bases with no gene match: 20. This CDR3 has 20 residues. The CDR3 sequence: CASSVVAHTPGTSGTREQFF. The CDR3 coding sequence is TGTGCCAGCAGCGTCGTGGCCCACACGCCCGGGACTAGCGGGACACGTGAGCAGTTCTTC.

The chain employs TRBV5-1 and TRBJ1-1, with D maybe TRBD1 (6 bases). V dropped 5 bases and J dropped 0 bases, with 14 bases sitting between them. The V gene's germline CDR1 is SGHRS and CDR2 YFSETQ. The CDR3 sequence is 15 residues long. CDR3 DNA: TGCGCCAGCAGTTCAGCACAGGGTATGAACACTGAAGCTTTCTTT. This sequence encodes CASSSAQGMNTEAFF. The full variable domain, with the rest looked up from reference TRBV5-1 and TRBJ1-1, is KAGVTQTPRYLIKTRGQQVTLSCSPISGHRSVSWYQQTPGQGLQFLFEYFSETQRNKGNFPGRFSGRQFSNSRSEMNVSTLELGDSALYLCASSSAQGMNTEAFFGQGTRLTVV.

This clonotype was counted a single time. The chain has TRBV6-6 and TRBJ1-3; D unresolved. This CDR3 spans 15 amino acids. The ends were cut back, 0 bases at V and 2 bases at J, with 8 bases in the middle. Germline V gives CDR1 MNHNY, CDR2 SVGAGI (reference sequence). The CDR3 loop is CASSYSPEAGNTIYF. CDR3 bases: TGTGCCAGCAGTTACTCTCCGGAAGCTGGAAACACCATATATTTT.

This clonotype was found once. V usage is TRBV7-8 and J usage is TRBJ1-5, with no clear D. The CDR3 runs to 15 residues. Germline CDR1 and CDR2: SGHVS and FQNEAQ. V lost 5 bases to trimming and J lost 5 bases, with 16 bases between them. The CDR3 region is CASSVGPEGYQPQHF. The CDR3 DNA follows: TGTGCCAGCAGCGTCGGGCCCGAGGGTTATCAGCCCCAGCATTTT. The full variable domain, completed using reference TRBV7-8 and TRBJ1-5, is GAGVSQSPRYKVAKRGQDVALRCDPISGHVSLFWYQQALGQGPEFLTYFQNEAQLDKSGLPSDRFFAERPEGSVSTLKIQRTQQEDSAVYLCASSVGPEGYQPQHFGDGTRLSIL.

The chain carries TRBV3-1 and TRBJ1-1; tentative D call: TRBD1 (6 bases). The CDR3 consists of 14 residues. Looked up from germline, CDR1 is LGHDT and CDR2 is YNNKEL (reference sequence). Trimming stripped 1 base from V and 4 bases from J, with 10 bases between. The CDR3 here is CASSQVGGPTEAFF. As DNA, the CDR3 is TGTGCCAGCAGCCAAGTGGGGGGCCCCACTGAAGCTTTCTTT.

The gene calls are TRBV27 and TRBJ1-1; the D is unclear. Between the trimmed V and J ends, which lost 8 bases and 0 bases, there was a span of 19 bases. Per the germline V gene, CDR1 is MNHEY and CDR2 is SMNVEV (reference sequence). CDR3 length: 16 amino acids. The CDR3: CASCGSFGEMNTEAFF. DNA for the CDR3: TGTGCCAGCTGCGGGTCCTTCGGCGAGATGAACACTGAAGCTTTCTTT.

The chain combines TRBV2 with TRBJ2-4; possibly TRBD1 or TRBD2 for D (6 bases each). Germline V gene lookup returns CDR1 SNHLY and CDR2 FYNNEI. V was shortened by 8 bases and J by 9 bases, with 20 bases between the two germline ends. This CDR3 has 14 amino acids. The CDR3 coding sequence is TGTGCCAGCCGCAAGCCCGAGGAGGGGGGCATTCAGTACTTC. Amino acid sequence: CASRKPEEGGIQYF.

J is TRBJ1-2 and V is TRBV5-6; D gene ambiguous. V was shortened by 4 bases and J by 2 bases, with 9 bases between the two germline ends. Germline values: CDR1 SGHDT, CDR2 YYEEEE. The CDR3 contains 13 residues. The CDR3 spells CASSAGTNYGYTF. In DNA form, the CDR3 reads TGTGCCAGCAGCGCAGGAACGAACTATGGCTACACCTTC. The whole variable domain, remainder taken from reference TRBV5-6 and TRBJ1-2, is DAGVTQSPTHLIKTRGQQVTLRCSPKSGHDTVSWYQQALGQGPQFIFQYYEEEERQRGNFPDRFSGHQFPNYSSELNVNALLLGDSALYLCASSAGTNYGYTFGSGTRLTVV.

This CDR3 is CASSRTKTEQFF. The CDR3 DNA is TGTGCCAGCAGCCGGACAAAGACTGAGCAGTTCTTC. The rearrangement links TRBV7-9 to TRBJ2-1; the D gene is possibly TRBD1 (5 bases). The V end was cut by 5 bases, the J end by 9 bases, with 11 bases between. This CDR3 comprises 12 residues. Per the germline V gene, CDR1 is SEHNR and CDR2 is FQNEAQ (reference sequence).